This TCR beta chain stems from a study of blood T cell repertoires in COVID-19. Across the whole study: Acute-phase and convalescent COVID-19 samples originated in the United States, Italy and Spain.

The CDR3 sequence is 15 residues long. Germline CDR1 SGHRS, CDR2 YFSETQ. Deletions cut 3 bases from V and 7 bases from J, with 16 bases between. All recovered Cohort 3 donors got two negative PCRs, got clearance, or saw symptom resolution. The assay was immunoSEQ multiplex PCR, and TCRdb's table has in-frame clones only and misses some. Of around 300,000 clones in the sample, roughly 86% were seen once. The sequence was collected from a woman aged 18-29 years who had recovered from COVID-19. This rearrangement joins TRBV5-1 to TRBJ1-4; no firm D call. The sample taken for sequencing was PBMCs or T cells enriched from blood (not recorded which). CDR3 bases: TGCGCCAGCAGCTCCATGGGTAGCAATAGTGAAAAACTGTTTTTT. Its protein is CASSSMGSNSEKLFF.